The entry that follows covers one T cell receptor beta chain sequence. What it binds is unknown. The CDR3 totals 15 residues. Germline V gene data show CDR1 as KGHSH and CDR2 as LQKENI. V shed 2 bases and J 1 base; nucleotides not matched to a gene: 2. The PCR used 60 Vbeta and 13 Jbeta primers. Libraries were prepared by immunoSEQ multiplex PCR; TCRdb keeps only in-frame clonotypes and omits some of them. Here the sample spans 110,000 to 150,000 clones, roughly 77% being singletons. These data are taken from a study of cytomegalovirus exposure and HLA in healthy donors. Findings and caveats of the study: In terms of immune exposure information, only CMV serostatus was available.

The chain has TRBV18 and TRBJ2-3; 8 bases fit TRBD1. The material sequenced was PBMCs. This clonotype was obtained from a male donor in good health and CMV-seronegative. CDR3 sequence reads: CASSPGQGGTDTQYF. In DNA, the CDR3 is TGTGCCAGCTCACCAGGACAGGGAGGCACAGATACGCAGTATTTT.